Here is one T cell receptor (beta chain) with its context. No antigen is known for it. PCR amplification relied on 60 Vbeta primers (plus 13 Jbeta primers). Measured with immunoSEQ multiplex PCR; TCRdb has only the in-frame clones, and not every one. This sample has approximately 150,000 clones; 88% occur once, and the top ten carry 0.5% to 0.65%. The data derive from a study of cytomegalovirus exposure and HLA in healthy donors. Study details: Earlier findings included over 90 million unique TCR beta sequences obtained from around 180 million T cells.

Study observations and caveats: A later analysis reported that several of the most significant clusters appeared to be linked to common viral pathogens, among them Epstein-Barr virus. Later on, a genetic analysis was performed. It linked a missense variant in DCLRE1C with V- and J-gene trimming of TCR beta. Researchers catalogued about 150 TCR beta chains as cytomegalovirus-associated.

The CDR3 sequence is 17 residues long. Germline CDR1 and CDR2: MGHRA and YSYEKL. Trimming stripped 0 bases from V and 7 bases from J, with 18 bases between. The sample was PBMCs. The sequence came from a woman in her 40s in good health and CMV-seronegative. This chain connects TRBV4-1 to TRBJ1-4; possible D gene TRBD1, 6 bases. The CDR3 protein is CASSQDGGRGRGEKLFF. CDR3 DNA: TGCGCCAGCAGCCAAGATGGGGGCAGGGGAAGGGGTGAAAAACTGTTTTTT.